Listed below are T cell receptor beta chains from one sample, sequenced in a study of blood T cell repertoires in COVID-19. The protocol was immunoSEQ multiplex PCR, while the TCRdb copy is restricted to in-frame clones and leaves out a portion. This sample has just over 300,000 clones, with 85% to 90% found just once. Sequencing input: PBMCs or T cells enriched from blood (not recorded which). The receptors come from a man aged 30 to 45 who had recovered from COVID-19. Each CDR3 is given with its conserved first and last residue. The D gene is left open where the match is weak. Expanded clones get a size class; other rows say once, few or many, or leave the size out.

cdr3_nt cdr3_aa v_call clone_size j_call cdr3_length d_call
TGTGCCAGCAGCTTAGAGGCCCCCACCGGGGAGCTGTTTTTT CASSLEAPTGELFF TRBV11-3 - TRBJ2-2 14 -
TGTGCCAGCTCACAGCAGGGGGCGAAGGGAGATACGCAGTATTTT CASSQQGAKGDTQYF TRBV18 - TRBJ2-3 15 TRBD1
TGTGCCAGCAGCCCTTTTGTGCCGGGACAGTCCTTCTACGAGCAGTACTTC CASSPFVPGQSFYEQYF TRBV3-1/TRBV3-2 - TRBJ2-7 17 TRBD1
TGCGCCAGCAGTGGCCGGGACAGGGGTGGTGCTGAAGCTTTCTTT CASSGRDRGGAEAFF TRBV10-1 - TRBJ1-1 15 TRBD1
TGCGCCAGCAGTGAGTCCCAGGGCAACTATGGCTACACCTTC CASSESQGNYGYTF TRBV10-1 once TRBJ1-2 14 -
TGTGCCAGCAGCCAACTAGCGGGAGGGCGAGGAGAGACCCAGTACTTC CASSQLAGGRGETQYF TRBV3-1/TRBV3-2 - TRBJ2-5 16 TRBD2
TGTGCCAGCCGGGTTCAGCGGCCCAACAATGAGCAGTTCTTC CASRVQRPNNEQFF TRBV2 once TRBJ2-1 14 -
TGCGCCAGCAGTGCACTCCACACCGGGGAGCTGTTTTTT CASSALHTGELFF TRBV10-2 once TRBJ2-2 13 -
TGTGCCAGCAGTGAATCCGGAGTTTATGGCTACACCTTC CASSESGVYGYTF TRBV6-1 - TRBJ1-2 13 -
TGTGCCAGCAGCTTAACAGGGCGGGATGGCTACACCTTC CASSLTGRDGYTF TRBV7-9 - TRBJ1-2 13 -
TGCGCCAGCAGCTCAAGGACGTCGCGGGAGGGTTTTAACGAGCAGTACTTC CASSSRTSREGFNEQYF TRBV5-1 many TRBJ2-7 17 TRBD2
TGTGCCAGCAGTCCCTACCCTAGCGTGCCCCAGCATTTT CASSPYPSVPQHF TRBV27 - TRBJ1-5 13 -
TGTGCCAGTAGTACCCATGGGGCAGGGACATACAATGAGCAGTTCTTC CASSTHGAGTYNEQFF TRBV19 - TRBJ2-1 16 -
TGTGCCAGCTCACCGACAGGGGGGGGGACTGAAGCTTTCTTT CASSPTGGGTEAFF TRBV18 - TRBJ1-1 14 TRBD1
TGTGCCTGGAGTGGACTAGGTCCCGGGGAGCTGTTTTTT CAWSGLGPGELFF TRBV30 - TRBJ2-2 13 -
TGTGCCAGCAGCTTGAGTCCACAGGGACGAGAAAAACTGTTTTTT CASSLSPQGREKLFF TRBV5-5 - TRBJ1-4 15 -
TGTGCCAGCAGCTCTTCTCGGACTACCCCATGGGATGAGCAGTTCTTC CASSSSRTTPWDEQFF TRBV5-6 - TRBJ2-1 16 -
TGTGCCAGCAGCCAAGATCTCAACAGGGGTGGCTACGAGCAGTACTTC CASSQDLNRGGYEQYF TRBV3-1/TRBV3-2 - TRBJ2-7 16 TRBD1
TGTGCCAGCAGCCGACAGGAAAACACTGAAGCTTTCTTT CASSRQENTEAFF TRBV7-2 - TRBJ1-1 13 -
TGTGCCAGCAGTGAGAGCCACCCCCAGTACTTC CASSESHPQYF TRBV2 - TRBJ2-7 11 -
TGTGCCAGCAGTTTGTTCAACAATAATTCACCCCTCCACTTT CASSLFNNNSPLHF TRBV5-4 once TRBJ1-6 14 -
TGTGCCAGCAGCCAAACCCGGGGGGGCTGGACCGGGGAGCTGTTTTTT CASSQTRGGWTGELFF TRBV4-2 once TRBJ2-2 16 TRBD2